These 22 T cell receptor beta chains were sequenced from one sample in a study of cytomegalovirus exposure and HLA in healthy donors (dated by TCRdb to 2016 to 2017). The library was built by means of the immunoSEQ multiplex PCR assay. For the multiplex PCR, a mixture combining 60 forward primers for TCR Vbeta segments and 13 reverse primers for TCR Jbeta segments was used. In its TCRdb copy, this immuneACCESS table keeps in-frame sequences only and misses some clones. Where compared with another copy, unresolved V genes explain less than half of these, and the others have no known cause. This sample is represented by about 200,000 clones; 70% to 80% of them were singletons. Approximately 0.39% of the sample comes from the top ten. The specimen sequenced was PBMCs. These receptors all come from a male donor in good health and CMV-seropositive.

DNA for the CDR3: TGCGCCAGCAGCCTAGGACGGACAGGCACTAACTATGGCTACACCTTC. Amino acids: CASSLGRTGTNYGYTF. V gene TRBV5-1 combines with J gene TRBJ1-2; 7 bases map to TRBD1. The J segment lost 0 bases and the V segment lost 4 bases, leaving 9 bases of the junction unmatched. The CDR3 is 16 amino acids. The V gene's germline CDR1 is SGHRS and CDR2 YFSETQ.

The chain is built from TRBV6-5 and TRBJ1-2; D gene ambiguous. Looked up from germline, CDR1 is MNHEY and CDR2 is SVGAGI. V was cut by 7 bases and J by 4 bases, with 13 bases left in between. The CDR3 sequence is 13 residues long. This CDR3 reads CASNGEVGYGYTF. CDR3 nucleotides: TGTGCCAGCAACGGTGAGGTCGGCTATGGCTACACCTTC.

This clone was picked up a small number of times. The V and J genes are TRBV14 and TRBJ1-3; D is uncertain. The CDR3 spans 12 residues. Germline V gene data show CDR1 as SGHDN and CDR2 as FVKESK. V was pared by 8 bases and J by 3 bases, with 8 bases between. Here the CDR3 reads CASSPYGNTIYF. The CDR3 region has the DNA TGTGCCAGCTCCCCTTATGGAAACACCATATATTTT.

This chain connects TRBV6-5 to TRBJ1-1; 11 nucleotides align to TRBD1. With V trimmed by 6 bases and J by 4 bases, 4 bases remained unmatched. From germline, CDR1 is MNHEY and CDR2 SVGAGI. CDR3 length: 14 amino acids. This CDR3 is CASRTGTGGTEAFF. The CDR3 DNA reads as TGTGCCAGCAGAACCGGGACAGGGGGCACTGAAGCTTTCTTT.

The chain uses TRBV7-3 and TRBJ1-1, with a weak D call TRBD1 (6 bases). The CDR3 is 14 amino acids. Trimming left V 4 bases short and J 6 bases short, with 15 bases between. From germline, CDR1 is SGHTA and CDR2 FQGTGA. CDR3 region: CASSSQGNFAEAFF. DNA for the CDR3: TGTGCCAGCAGCTCACAGGGAAATTTCGCTGAAGCTTTCTTT.

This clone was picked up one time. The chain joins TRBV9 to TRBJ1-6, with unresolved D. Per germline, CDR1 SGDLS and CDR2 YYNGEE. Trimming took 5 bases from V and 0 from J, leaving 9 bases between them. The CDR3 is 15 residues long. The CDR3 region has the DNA TGTGCCAGCAGACAACGGGACTCCTATAATTCACCCCTCCACTTT. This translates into CASRQRDSYNSPLHF.

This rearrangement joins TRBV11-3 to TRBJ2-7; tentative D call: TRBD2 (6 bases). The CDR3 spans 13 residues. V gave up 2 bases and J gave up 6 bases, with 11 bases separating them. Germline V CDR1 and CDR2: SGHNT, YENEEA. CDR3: CASSLSSGGEQYF. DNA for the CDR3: TGTGCCAGCAGCTTATCTTCCGGGGGCGAGCAGTACTTC. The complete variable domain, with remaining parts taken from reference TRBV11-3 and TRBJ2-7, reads EAGVVQSPRYKIIEKKQPVAFWCNPISGHNTLYWYLQNLGQGPELLIRYENEEAVDDSQLPKDRFSAERLKGVDSTLKIQPAELGDSAVYLCASSLSSGGEQYFGPGTRLTVT.

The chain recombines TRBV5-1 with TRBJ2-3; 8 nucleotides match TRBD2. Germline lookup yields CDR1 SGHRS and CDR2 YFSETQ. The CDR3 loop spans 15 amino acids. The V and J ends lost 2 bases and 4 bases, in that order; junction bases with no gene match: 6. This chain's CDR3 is CASSFVGLAPDTQYF. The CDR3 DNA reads TGCGCCAGCAGCTTCGTCGGACTAGCCCCAGATACGCAGTATTTT.

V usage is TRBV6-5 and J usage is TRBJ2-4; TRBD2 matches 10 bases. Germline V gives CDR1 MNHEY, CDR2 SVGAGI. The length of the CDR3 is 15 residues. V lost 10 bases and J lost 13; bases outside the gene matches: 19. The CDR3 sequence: CATSGLAGARRFQYF. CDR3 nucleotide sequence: TGTGCCACCTCGGGGCTAGCGGGAGCGCGAAGGTTCCAGTACTTC.

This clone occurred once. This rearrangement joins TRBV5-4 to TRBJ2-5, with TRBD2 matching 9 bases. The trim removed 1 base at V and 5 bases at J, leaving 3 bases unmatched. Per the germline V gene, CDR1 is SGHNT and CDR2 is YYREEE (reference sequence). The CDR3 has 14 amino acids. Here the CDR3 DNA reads TGTGCCAGCAGCTTGCAGCGGGGGGTTGAGACCCAGTACTTC. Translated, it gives CASSLQRGVETQYF. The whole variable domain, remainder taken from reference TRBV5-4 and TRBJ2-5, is ETGVTQSPTHLIKTRGQQVTLRCSSQSGHNTVSWYQQALGQGPQFIFQYYREEENGRGNFPPRFSGLQFPNYSSELNVNALELDDSALYLCASSLQRGVETQYFGPGTRLLVL.

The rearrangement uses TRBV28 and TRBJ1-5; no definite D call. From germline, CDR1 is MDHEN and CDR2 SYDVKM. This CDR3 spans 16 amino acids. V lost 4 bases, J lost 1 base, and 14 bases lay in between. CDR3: CASSSPTRGSNQPQHF. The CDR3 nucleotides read TGTGCCAGCAGTTCCCCGACCCGAGGGAGCAATCAGCCCCAGCATTTT.

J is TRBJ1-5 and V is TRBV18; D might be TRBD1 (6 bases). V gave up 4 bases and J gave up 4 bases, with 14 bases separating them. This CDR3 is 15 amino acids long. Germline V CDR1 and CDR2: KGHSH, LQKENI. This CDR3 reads CASSREQGWNQPQHF. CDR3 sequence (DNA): TGTGCCAGCTCACGGGAACAGGGTTGGAATCAGCCCCAGCATTTT.

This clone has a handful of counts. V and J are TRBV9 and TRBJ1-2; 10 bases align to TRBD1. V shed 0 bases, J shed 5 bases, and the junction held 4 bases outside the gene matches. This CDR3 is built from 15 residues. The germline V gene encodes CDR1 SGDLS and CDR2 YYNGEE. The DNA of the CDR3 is TGTGCCAGCAGCGTAGACCTGGGACAGGGGTATGGCTACACCTTC. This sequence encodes CASSVDLGQGYGYTF.

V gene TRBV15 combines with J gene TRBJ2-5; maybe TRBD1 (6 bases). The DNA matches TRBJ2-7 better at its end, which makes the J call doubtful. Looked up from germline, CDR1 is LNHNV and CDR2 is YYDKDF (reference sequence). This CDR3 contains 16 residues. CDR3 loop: CATSRGGSRGNHEQYF. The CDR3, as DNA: TGTGCCACCAGCAGAGGTGGCAGCAGGGGAAATCACGAGCAGTACTTC.

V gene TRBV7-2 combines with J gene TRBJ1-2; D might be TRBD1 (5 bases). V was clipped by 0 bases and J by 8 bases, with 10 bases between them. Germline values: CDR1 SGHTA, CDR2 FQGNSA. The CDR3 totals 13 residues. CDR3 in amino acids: CASSLAAGEGYTF. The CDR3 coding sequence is TGTGCCAGCAGCTTAGCGGCGGGGGAAGGCTACACCTTC.

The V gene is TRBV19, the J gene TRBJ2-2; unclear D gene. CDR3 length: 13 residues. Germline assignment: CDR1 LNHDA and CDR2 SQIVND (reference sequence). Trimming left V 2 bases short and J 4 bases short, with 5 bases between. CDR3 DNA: TGTGCCAGTAGTATATTGGCCACCGGGGAGCTGTTTTTT. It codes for CASSILATGELFF.

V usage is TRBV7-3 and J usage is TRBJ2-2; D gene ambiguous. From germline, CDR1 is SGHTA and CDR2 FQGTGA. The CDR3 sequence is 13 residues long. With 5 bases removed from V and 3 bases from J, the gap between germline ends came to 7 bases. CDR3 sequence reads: CASSHRDTGELFF. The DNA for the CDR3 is TGTGCCAGCAGCCACAGAGACACCGGGGAGCTGTTTTTT.

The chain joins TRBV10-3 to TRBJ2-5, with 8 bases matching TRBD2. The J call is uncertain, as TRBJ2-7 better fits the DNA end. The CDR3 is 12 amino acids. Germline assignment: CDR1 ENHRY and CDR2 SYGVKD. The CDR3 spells CAIEGLASEQYF. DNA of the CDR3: TGTGCCATCGAAGGACTAGCAAGCGAGCAGTACTTC.

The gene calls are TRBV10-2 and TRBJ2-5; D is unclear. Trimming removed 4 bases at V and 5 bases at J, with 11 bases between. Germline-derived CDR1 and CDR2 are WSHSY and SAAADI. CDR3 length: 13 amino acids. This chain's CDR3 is CASSVSQRETQYF. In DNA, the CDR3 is TGCGCCAGCAGTGTCTCTCAGAGGGAGACCCAGTACTTC.

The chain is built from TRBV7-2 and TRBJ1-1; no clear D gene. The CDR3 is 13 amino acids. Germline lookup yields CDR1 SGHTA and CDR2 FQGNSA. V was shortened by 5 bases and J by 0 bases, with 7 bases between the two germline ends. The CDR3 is CASSTIMNTEAFF. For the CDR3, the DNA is TGTGCCAGCAGCACTATAATGAACACTGAAGCTTTCTTT.

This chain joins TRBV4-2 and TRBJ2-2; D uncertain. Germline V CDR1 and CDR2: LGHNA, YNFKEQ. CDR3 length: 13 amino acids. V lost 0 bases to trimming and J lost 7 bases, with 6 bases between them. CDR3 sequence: CASSQDFYGELFF. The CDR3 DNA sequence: TGTGCCAGCAGCCAAGATTTTTACGGGGAGCTGTTTTTT.

CDR3 residues: CANVRDNYEQYF. The DNA for the CDR3 is TGTGCCAACGTCCGGGACAACTACGAGCAGTACTTC. The rearrangement links TRBV21-1 to TRBJ2-7; the table calls TRBD1, which could not be checked here. TRBV21-1 is reported as a pseudogene. The CDR3 runs 12 residues.